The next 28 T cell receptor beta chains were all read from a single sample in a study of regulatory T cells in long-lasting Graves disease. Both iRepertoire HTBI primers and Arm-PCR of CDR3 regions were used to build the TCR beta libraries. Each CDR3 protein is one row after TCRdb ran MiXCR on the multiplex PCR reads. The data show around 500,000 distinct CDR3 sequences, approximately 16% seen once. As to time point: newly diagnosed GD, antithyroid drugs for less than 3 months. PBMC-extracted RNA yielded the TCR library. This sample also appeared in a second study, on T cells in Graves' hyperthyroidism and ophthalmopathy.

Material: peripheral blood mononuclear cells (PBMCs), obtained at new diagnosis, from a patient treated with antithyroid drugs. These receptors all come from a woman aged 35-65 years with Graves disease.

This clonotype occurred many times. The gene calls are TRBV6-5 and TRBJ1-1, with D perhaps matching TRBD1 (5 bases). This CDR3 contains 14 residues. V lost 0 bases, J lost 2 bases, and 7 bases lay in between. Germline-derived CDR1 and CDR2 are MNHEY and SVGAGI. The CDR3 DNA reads TGTGCCAGCAGTTACTCGGGGGAAAACACTGAAGCTTTCTTT. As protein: CASSYSGENTEAFF.

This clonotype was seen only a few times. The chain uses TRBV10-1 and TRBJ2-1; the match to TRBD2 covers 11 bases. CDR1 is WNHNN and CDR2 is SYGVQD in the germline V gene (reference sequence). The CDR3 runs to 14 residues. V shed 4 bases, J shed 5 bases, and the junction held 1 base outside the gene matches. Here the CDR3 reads CASSALAGDNEQFF. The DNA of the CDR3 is TGCGCCAGCAGTGCACTAGCGGGGGACAATGAGCAGTTCTTC.

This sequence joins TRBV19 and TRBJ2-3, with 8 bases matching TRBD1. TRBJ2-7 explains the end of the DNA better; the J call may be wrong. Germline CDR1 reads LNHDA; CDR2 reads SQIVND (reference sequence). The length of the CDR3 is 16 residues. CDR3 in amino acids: CASSNLWTGLSYEQYF. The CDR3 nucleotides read TGTGCCAGTAGTAACCTATGGACAGGGTTATCCTACGAGCAGTACTTC.

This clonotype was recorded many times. CDR3 protein: CASSEGRAAYGYTF. CDR3 nucleotide sequence: TGCGCCAGCAGCGAAGGACGGGCCGCGTATGGCTACACCTTC. V gene TRBV5-1 combines with J gene TRBJ1-2, with D uncertain. Germline values: CDR1 SGHRS, CDR2 YFSETQ. V was shortened by 4 bases and J by 5 bases, with 15 bases between the two germline ends. CDR3 length equals 14 residues.

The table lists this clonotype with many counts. Here the CDR3 DNA reads TGTGCCTGGAGTGACATACCCACAGATACGCAGTATTTT. It yields the protein CAWSDIPTDTQYF. V is TRBV30 and J is TRBJ2-3; no clear D gene. Germline-derived CDR1 and CDR2 are GTSNPN and SVGIG (reference sequence). This CDR3 is built from 13 residues. Trimming shortened V by 1 base and J by 2 bases, and 7 bases separated the two germline ends. The entire variable domain, with the rest obtained from reference TRBV30 and TRBJ2-3, is as follows: SQTIHQWPATLVQPVGSPLSLECTVEGTSNPNLYWYRQAAGRGLQLLFYSVGIGQISSEVPQNLSASRPQDRQFILSSKKLLLSDSGFYLCAWSDIPTDTQYFGPGTRLTVL.

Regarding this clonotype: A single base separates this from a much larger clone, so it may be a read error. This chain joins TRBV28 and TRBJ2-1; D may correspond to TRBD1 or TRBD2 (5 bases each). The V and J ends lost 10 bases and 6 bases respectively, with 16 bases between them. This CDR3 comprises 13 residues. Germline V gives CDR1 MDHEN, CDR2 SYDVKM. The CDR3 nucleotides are TGTGCCACCTCAGGGCTTCGGGGCAATGAGCAGTTCTTC. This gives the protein CATSGLRGNEQFF.

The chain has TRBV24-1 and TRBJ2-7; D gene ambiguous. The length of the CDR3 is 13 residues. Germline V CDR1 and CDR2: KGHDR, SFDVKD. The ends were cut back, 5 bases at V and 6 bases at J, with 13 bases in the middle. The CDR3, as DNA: TGTGCCACCAGTGCCGACACTGAGGCCGAGCAGTACTTC. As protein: CATSADTEAEQYF.

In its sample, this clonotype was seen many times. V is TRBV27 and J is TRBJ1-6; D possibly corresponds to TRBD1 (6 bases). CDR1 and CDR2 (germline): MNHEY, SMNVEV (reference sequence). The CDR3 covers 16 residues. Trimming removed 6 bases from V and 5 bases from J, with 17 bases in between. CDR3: CASSPSGASNNSPLHF. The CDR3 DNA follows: TGTGCCAGCAGCCCTTCGGGGGCCAGTAATAATTCACCCCTCCACTTT.

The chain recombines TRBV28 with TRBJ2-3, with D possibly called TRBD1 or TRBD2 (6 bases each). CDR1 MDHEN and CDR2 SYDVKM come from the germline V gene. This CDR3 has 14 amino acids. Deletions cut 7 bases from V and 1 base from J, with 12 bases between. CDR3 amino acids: CASIGGVGTDTQYF. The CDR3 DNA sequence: TGTGCCAGCATCGGGGGCGTTGGCACAGATACGCAGTATTTT.

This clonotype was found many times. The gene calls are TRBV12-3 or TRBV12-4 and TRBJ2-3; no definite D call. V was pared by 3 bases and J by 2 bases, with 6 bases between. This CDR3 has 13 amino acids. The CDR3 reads CASSLINTDTQYF. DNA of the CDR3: TGTGCCAGCAGTTTGATAAACACAGATACGCAGTATTTT.

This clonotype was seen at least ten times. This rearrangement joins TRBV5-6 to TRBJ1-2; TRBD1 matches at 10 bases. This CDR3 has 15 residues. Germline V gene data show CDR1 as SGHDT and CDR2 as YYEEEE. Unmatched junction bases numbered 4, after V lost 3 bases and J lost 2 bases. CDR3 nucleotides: TGTGCCAGCAGCTGGGGGGGACAGGGGAACTATGGCTACACCTTC. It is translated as CASSWGGQGNYGYTF.

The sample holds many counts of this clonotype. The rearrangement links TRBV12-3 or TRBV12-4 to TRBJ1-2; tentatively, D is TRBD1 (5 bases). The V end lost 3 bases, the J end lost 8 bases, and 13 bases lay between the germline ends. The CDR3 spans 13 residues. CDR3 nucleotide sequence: TGTGCCAGCAGTTTGGTGTGGACACAGGGCTACACCTTC. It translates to CASSLVWTQGYTF.

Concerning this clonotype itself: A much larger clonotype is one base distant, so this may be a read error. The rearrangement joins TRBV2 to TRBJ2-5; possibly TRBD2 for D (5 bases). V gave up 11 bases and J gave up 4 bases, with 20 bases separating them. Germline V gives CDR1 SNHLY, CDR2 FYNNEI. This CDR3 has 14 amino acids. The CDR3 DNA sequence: TGTGCCGGCAATTCAGGTCGAGGGAGAGAGACCCAGTACTTC. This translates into CAGNSGRGRETQYF.

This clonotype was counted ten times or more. The CDR3 loop is CASSLWGALDGYTF. The CDR3 coding sequence is TGTGCCAGCAGTTTGTGGGGGGCGCTTGATGGCTACACCTTC. This chain uses TRBV5-4 with TRBJ1-2, with D possibly TRBD1 on 6 matching bases. V was pared by 5 bases and J by 6 bases, with 17 bases between. The length of the CDR3 is 14 residues. Germline CDR1 reads SGHNT; CDR2 reads YYREEE (reference sequence).

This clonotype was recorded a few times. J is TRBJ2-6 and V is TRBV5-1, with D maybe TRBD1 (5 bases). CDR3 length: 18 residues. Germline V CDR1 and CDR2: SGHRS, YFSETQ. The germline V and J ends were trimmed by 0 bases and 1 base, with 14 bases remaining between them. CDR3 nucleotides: TGCGCCAGCAGCTTGGTAGCAGGGATGGATTCTGGGGCCAACGTCCTGACTTTC. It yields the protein CASSLVAGMDSGANVLTF.

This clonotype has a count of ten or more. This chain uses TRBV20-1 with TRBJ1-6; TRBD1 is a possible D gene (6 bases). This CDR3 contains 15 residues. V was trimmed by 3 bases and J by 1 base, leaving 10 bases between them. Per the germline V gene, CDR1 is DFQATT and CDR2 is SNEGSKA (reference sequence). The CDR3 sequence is CSASEGGSYNSPLHF. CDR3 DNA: TGCAGTGCTAGTGAGGGGGGGTCCTATAATTCACCCCTCCACTTT.

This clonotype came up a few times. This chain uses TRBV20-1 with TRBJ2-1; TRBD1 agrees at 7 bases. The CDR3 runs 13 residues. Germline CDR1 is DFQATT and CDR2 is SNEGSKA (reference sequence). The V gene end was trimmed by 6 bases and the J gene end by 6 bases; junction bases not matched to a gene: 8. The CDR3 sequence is CSAPPTGSNEQFF. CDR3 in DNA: TGCAGTGCCCCCCCGACAGGGTCCAATGAGCAGTTCTTC.

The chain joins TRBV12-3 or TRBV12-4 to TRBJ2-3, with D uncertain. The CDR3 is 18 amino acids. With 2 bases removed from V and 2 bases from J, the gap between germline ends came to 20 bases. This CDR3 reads CASSLWAPLLSNTDTQYF. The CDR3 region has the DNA TGTGCCAGCAGTTTATGGGCGCCTCTTTTGTCTAACACAGATACGCAGTATTTT.

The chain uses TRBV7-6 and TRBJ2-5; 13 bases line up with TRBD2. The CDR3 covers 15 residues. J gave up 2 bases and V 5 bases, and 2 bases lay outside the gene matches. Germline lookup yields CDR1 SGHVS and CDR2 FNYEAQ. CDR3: CASSAGLAGQETQYF. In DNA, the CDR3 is TGTGCCAGCAGCGCGGGACTAGCGGGGCAAGAGACCCAGTACTTC.

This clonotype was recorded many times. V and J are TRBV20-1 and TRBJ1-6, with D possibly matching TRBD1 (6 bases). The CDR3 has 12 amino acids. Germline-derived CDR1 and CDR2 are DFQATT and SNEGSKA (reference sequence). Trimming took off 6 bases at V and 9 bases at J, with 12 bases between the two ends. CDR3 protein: CSAPEGGSPLHF. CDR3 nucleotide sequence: TGCAGTGCCCCGGAAGGGGGTTCACCCCTCCACTTT.

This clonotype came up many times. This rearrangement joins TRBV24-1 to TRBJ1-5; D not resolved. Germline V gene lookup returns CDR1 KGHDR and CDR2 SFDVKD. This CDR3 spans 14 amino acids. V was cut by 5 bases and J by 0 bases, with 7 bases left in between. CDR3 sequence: CATSGVYSNQPQHF. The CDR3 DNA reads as TGTGCCACCAGTGGGGTGTATAGCAATCAGCCCCAGCATTTT.

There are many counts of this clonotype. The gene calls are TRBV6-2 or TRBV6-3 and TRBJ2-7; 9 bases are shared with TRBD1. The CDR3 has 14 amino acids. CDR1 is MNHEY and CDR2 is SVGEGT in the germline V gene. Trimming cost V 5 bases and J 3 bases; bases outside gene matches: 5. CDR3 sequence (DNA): TGTGCCAGCAGTGGCCCGGGACAGGGCTACGAGCAGTACTTC. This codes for CASSGPGQGYEQYF.

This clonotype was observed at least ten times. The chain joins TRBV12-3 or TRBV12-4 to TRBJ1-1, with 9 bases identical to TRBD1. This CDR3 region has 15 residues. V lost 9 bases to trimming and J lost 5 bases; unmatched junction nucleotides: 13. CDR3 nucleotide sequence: TGTGCCAGTCTCCGGGACAGGGTACTGGGTACTGAAGCTTTCTTT. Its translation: CASLRDRVLGTEAFF.

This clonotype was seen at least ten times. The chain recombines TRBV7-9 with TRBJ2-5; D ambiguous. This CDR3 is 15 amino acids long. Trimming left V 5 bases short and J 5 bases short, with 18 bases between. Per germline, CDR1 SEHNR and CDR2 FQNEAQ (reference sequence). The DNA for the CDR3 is TGTGCCAGCAGCGAGAGTGGTGGATGGTGGGAGACCCAGTACTTC. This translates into CASSESGGWWETQYF.

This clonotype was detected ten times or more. The chain's CDR3 is CASSLGLSLNTIYF. The CDR3 region has the DNA TGTGCCAGCAGCTTAGGCCTGAGCTTAAACACCATATATTTT. The chain employs TRBV13 and TRBJ1-3; D uncertain. The CDR3 consists of 14 residues. Trimming pared 0 bases from V and 6 bases from J, leaving 9 bases between. Germline CDR1 and CDR2: PRHDT and FYEKMQ (reference sequence).

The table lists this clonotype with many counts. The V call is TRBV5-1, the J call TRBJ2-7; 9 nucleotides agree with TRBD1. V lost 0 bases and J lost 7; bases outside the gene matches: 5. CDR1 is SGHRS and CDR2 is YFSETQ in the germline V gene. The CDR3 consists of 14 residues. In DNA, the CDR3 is TGCGCCAGCAGCTTGGACAGGGGGCTGGGGGAGCAGTACTTC. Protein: CASSLDRGLGEQYF.

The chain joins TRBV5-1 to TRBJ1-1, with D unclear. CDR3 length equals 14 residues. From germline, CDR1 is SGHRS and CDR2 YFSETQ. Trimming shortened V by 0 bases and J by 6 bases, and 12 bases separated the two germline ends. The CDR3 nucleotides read TGCGCCAGCAGCTTGGTTGGGAGCCTCGCTGAAGCTTTCTTT. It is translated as CASSLVGSLAEAFF. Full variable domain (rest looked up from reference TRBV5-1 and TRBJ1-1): KAGVTQTPRYLIKTRGQQVTLSCSPISGHRSVSWYQQTPGQGLQFLFEYFSETQRNKGNFPGRFSGRQFSNSRSEMNVSTLELGDSALYLCASSLVGSLAEAFFGQGTRLTVV.

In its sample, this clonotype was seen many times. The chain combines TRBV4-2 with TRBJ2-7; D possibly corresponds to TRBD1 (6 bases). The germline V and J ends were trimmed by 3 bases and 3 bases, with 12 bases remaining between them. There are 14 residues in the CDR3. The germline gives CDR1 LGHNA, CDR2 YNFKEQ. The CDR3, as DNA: TGTGCCAGCAGCCAGGGTCAACAGGGCTACGAGCAGTACTTC. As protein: CASSQGQQGYEQYF.